The 14 T cell receptor beta chains in this list originate from one sample, sequenced in a study of OX40 agonist ivuxolimab in advanced cancers. Receptor libraries were prepared by the immunoSEQ multiplex PCR assay. What TCRdb holds here is the immuneACCESS table cut down to in-frame rearrangements. Part of the clones is not present; checked against another copy, under half of the missing clones reflect an unresolved V gene, and the others are unexplained. Within this sample are about 61,000 clones, with approximately 86% of them counted one time only. Clones ranked in the top ten supply over 0.45% of the sample. The sequencing here drew on CD4+ or CD8+ T cells sorted from blood, taken in a trial of the OX40 agonist ivuxolimab. These receptors originate from an adult with an advanced solid tumor such as melanoma, head and neck, liver or kidney cancer.

J is TRBJ1-1 and V is TRBV5-4, with D tentatively TRBD1 (6 bases). Germline V gives CDR1 SGHNT, CDR2 YYREEE (reference sequence). The CDR3 length is 16 residues. V lost 1 base and J lost 6, with 19 bases in between. The CDR3 bases are TGTGCCAGCAGCTTGAGTTGGGGGGCCCCAGGGGCTGAAGCTTTCTTT. Protein sequence: CASSLSWGAPGAEAFF.

The chain couples TRBV2 to TRBJ1-5; D is ambiguous. V lost 1 base and J lost 7, with 8 bases in between. The V gene's germline CDR1 is SNHLY and CDR2 FYNNEI. CDR3 size: 13 residues. CDR3 sequence reads: CASSEVPWQPQHF. In DNA, the CDR3 is TGTGCCAGCAGTGAAGTCCCCTGGCAGCCCCAGCATTTT.

V usage is TRBV28 and J usage is TRBJ1-3, with D perhaps matching TRBD1 (5 bases). This CDR3 spans 13 amino acids. Germline CDR1 and CDR2: MDHEN and SYDVKM. Trimming shortened V by 6 bases and J by 3 bases, and 9 bases separated the two germline ends. The CDR3 region is CASRGGVGNTIYF. The CDR3 DNA is TGTGCCAGCAGGGGGGGGGTTGGAAACACCATATATTTT.

The chain has TRBV9 and TRBJ2-1, with a weak D call TRBD1 (6 bases). The germline gives CDR1 SGDLS, CDR2 YYNGEE. Between the trimmed V and J ends, which lost 3 bases and 3 bases, there was a span of 19 bases. The CDR3 extends over 17 amino acids. In DNA form, the CDR3 reads TGTGCCAGCAGCGCCGGACCGAGACAGGTTGGCTACAATGAGCAGTTCTTC. It is translated as CASSAGPRQVGYNEQFF.

The chain employs TRBV19 and TRBJ2-2, with 7 nucleotides matching TRBD2. The CDR3 runs to 16 residues. V shed 5 bases and J 0 bases; nucleotides not matched to a gene: 6. CDR1 is LNHDA, CDR2 SQIVND, per germline (reference sequence). The CDR3 bases are TGTGCCAGTAGTTGGCGGACTAGTTCGAACACCGGGGAGCTGTTTTTT. Its translation is CASSWRTSSNTGELFF.

V and J are TRBV15 and TRBJ2-6; maybe TRBD2 (5 bases). This CDR3 spans 18 amino acids. Germline CDR1 is LNHNV and CDR2 is YYDKDF (reference sequence). V was clipped by 0 bases and J by 0 bases, with 12 bases between them. CDR3 sequence reads: CATSRERGLNSGANVLTF. The CDR3 DNA reads TGTGCCACCAGCAGAGAACGCGGACTGAACTCTGGGGCCAACGTCCTGACTTTC.

This rearrangement joins TRBV9 to TRBJ1-2; no firm D call. CDR3 length equals 13 residues. V was shortened by 0 bases and J by 7 bases, with 10 bases between the two germline ends. Germline V CDR1 and CDR2: SGDLS, YYNGEE. In nucleotides, the CDR3 is TGTGCCAGCAGCGTAGAAAGCGGCAGTGGCTACACCTTC. Protein product: CASSVESGSGYTF. Using reference TRBV9 and TRBJ1-2 for the parts outside the CDR3, the full variable domain is DSGVTQTPKHLITATGQRVTLRCSPRSGDLSVYWYQQSLDQGLQFLIQYYNGEERAKGNILERFSAQQFPDLHSELNLSSLELGDSALYFCASSVESGSGYTFGSGTRLTVV.

This chain connects TRBV30 to TRBJ2-1, with D possibly TRBD1 on 5 matching bases. V was pared by 5 bases and J by 6 bases, with 26 bases between. Germline CDR1 is GTSNPN and CDR2 is SVGIG (reference sequence). This CDR3 spans 17 amino acids. The DNA of the CDR3 is TGTGCCTGGGGTCCCATGAGGCAGGGTAATAATCGCAATGAGCAGTTCTTC. Residues: CAWGPMRQGNNRNEQFF.

This clone was counted a few times. The chain recombines TRBV14 with TRBJ1-1; D is ambiguous. Trimming left V 3 bases short and J 3 bases short, with 8 bases between. Germline V gene data show CDR1 as SGHDN and CDR2 as FVKESK. The CDR3 extends over 13 amino acids. Here the CDR3 DNA reads TGTGCCAGCAGCCAGAATCGGGACACTGAAGCTTTCTTT. It specifies CASSQNRDTEAFF.

The chain combines TRBV5-1 with TRBJ1-5, with D unresolved. V was trimmed by 4 bases and J by 4 bases, leaving 9 bases between them. Looked up from germline, CDR1 is SGHRS and CDR2 is YFSETQ. The CDR3 runs 13 residues. The CDR3 loop is CASSQDGNQPQHF. The CDR3 DNA is TGCGCCAGCAGCCAGGACGGTAATCAGCCCCAGCATTTT.

The chain recombines TRBV28 with TRBJ1-5; TRBD1 is a possible D gene (6 bases). This CDR3 region has 13 residues. Per germline, CDR1 MDHEN and CDR2 SYDVKM. The V gene lost 6 bases and the J gene lost 6 bases, with 12 bases spanning the gap. CDR3 in DNA: TGTGCCAGCAGACAGGGACTAGGTCAGCCCCAGCATTTT. Translated, it gives CASRQGLGQPQHF.

This clone was observed a single time. This CDR3 fails to terminate in the conserved phenylalanine or tryptophan, so it likely reflects a read error. The limits of the CDR3 on the DNA are not certain, so only TCRdb's listed CDR3 is given. J is TRBJ2-7 and V is TRBV5-3. TRBV5-3 is designated an ORF whose function remains uncertain. The length of the CDR3 is 11 amino acids, counting both ends. The CDR3 spells CARSFGTGAYE.

The chain couples TRBV6-5 to TRBJ2-1, with 8 bases that match TRBD2. CDR1 is MNHEY and CDR2 is SVGAGI in the germline V gene. J gave up 9 bases and V 5 bases, and 9 bases lay outside the gene matches. This CDR3 spans 14 amino acids. CDR3 nucleotides: TGTGCCAGCAGTAACGCGGGGGGTAGGGGTGAGCAGTTCTTC. Its protein product is CASSNAGGRGEQFF.

The rearrangement links TRBV6-1 to TRBJ2-2; D might be TRBD2 (6 bases). V lost 11 bases and J lost 0, with 10 bases in between. Germline assignment: CDR1 MNHNS and CDR2 SASEGT. The CDR3 is 13 amino acids. CDR3 DNA sequence: TGTGCCGGGATAGCGGCGAACACCGGGGAGCTGTTTTTT. Its protein product is CAGIAANTGELFF.